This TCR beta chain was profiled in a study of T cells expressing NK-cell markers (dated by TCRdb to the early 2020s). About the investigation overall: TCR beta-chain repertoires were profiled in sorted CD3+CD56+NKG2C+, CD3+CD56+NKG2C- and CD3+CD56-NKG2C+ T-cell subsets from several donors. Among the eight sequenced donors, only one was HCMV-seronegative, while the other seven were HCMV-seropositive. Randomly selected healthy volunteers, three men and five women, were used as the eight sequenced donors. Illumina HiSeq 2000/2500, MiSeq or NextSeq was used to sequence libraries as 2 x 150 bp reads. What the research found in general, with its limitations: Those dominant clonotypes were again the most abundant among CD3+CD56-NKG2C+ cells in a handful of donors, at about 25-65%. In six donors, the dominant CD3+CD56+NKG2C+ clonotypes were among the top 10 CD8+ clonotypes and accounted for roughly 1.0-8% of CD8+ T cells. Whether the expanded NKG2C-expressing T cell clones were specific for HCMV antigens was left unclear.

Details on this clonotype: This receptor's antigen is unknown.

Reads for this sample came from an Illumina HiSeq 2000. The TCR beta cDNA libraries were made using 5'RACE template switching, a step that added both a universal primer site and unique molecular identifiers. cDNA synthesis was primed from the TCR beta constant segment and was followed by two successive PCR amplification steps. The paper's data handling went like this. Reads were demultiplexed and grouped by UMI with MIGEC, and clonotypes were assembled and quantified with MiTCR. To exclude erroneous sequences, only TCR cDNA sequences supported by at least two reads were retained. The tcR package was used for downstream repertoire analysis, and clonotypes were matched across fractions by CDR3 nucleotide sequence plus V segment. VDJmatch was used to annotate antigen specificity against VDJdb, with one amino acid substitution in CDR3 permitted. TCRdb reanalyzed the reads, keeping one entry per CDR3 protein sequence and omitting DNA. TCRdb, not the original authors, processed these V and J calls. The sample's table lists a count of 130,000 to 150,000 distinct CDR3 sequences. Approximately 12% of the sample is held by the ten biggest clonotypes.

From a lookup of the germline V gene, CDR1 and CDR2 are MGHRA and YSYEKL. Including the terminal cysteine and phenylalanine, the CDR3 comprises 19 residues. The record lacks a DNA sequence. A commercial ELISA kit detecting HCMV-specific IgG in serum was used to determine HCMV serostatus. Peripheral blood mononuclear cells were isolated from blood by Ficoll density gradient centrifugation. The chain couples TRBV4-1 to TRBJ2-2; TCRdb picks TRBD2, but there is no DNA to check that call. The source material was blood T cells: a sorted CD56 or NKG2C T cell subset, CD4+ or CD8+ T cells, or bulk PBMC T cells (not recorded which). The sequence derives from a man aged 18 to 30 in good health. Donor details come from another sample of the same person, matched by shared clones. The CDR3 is CASSVAGTSGKANTGELFF.